The 16 T cell receptor beta chains below were found in one sample sequenced in a study of blood T cells in healthy people across ages. For the second PCR, which ran for roughly 7 to 11 cycles, a sample-barcoded 5' primer and a J-beta primer mix were used. TCRdb re-called the 5' RACE reads with MiXCR, one entry per CDR3 protein. The repertoire holds about 1,800,000 distinct CDR3 sequences, with approximately 30% as singletons. Sequencing used blood. These receptors originate from a woman in her twenties or thirties in good health.

This clonotype was seen a handful of times. The V gene is TRBV10-1, the J gene TRBJ2-2; 7 bases align to TRBD2. V shed 3 bases and J 1 base; nucleotides not matched to a gene: 2. From germline, CDR1 is WNHNN and CDR2 SYGVQD (reference sequence). This CDR3 spans 15 amino acids. This CDR3 reads CASSDQRGNTGELFF. In DNA, the CDR3 is TGCGCCAGCAGTGATCAGCGGGGGAACACCGGGGAGCTGTTTTTT.

This clonotype showed up just a few times. At one boundary the junction diverges from the germline segment, which might be a read error. The chain uses TRBV13 and TRBJ2-6; D is uncertain. Per the germline V gene, CDR1 is PRHDT and CDR2 is FYEKMQ (reference sequence). This CDR3 contains 15 residues. In DNA form, the CDR3 reads TGTGCCGGCAGCCGAGTGCTCTCTGGGGCCAACGTCCTGACTTTC. Protein: CAGSRVLSGANVLTF.

Of note for this clonotype: This may be a read error: a much more frequent sequence differs by one nucleotide. The chain combines TRBV2 with TRBJ2-5; D is unresolved. The CDR3 spans 13 residues. Germline V gene lookup returns CDR1 SNHLY and CDR2 FYNNEI. The CDR3 reads CATKPSRNYEQDF. In DNA form, the CDR3 reads TGTGCCACTAAGCCCTCCCGTAACTACGAGCAGGACTTC.

This clonotype was seen more than once but under ten times. The CDR3 sequence is CSAQTSAVDNEQFF. The CDR3 DNA reads TGCAGTGCCCAAACCTCAGCGGTTGACAATGAGCAGTTCTTC. This chain links TRBV20-1 with TRBJ2-1; D is perhaps TRBD2 (5 bases). The CDR3 is made up of 14 amino acids. Germline loops: CDR1 DFQATT, CDR2 SNEGSKA (reference sequence). V was pared by 6 bases and J by 5 bases, with 17 bases between.

This clonotype was picked up many times. V and J are TRBV5-5 and TRBJ2-6; possible D gene TRBD1, 6 bases. From germline, CDR1 is SGHKS and CDR2 YYEKEE (reference sequence). The V end was cut by 0 bases, the J end by 0 bases, with 16 bases between. CDR3 length: 19 residues. This CDR3 reads CASSLARTGYDSGANVLTF. The CDR3 nucleotides read TGTGCCAGCAGCTTGGCCCGTACAGGGTACGACTCTGGGGCCAACGTCCTGACTTTC.

This clonotype showed up just a few times. The V call is TRBV12-3 or TRBV12-4, the J call TRBJ2-1; 8 bases fit TRBD2. This CDR3 has 15 residues. The ends lost 5 bases at V and 10 bases at J; junction bases unmatched: 13. CDR3 residues: CASSRGGRSYYEQFF. The CDR3 DNA is TGTGCCAGCAGTCGGGGGGGCAGGTCGTATTACGAGCAGTTCTTC.

This clonotype was found many times. The J gene is TRBJ2-3, the V gene TRBV10-3; the D gene is possibly TRBD2 (5 bases). The V end was cut by 3 bases, the J end by 3 bases, with 7 bases between. Per the germline V gene, CDR1 is ENHRY and CDR2 is SYGVKD. CDR3 size: 13 residues. CDR3 DNA: TGTGCCATCAGTGAACCGGGAACAGATACGCAGTATTTT. Encoded protein: CAISEPGTDTQYF.

There are many counts of this clonotype. Mismatch with germline at one junction end may stem from a read error. This sequence joins TRBV12-3 or TRBV12-4 and TRBJ1-5, with D tentatively TRBD1 (5 bases). The CDR3 length is 13 residues. The CDR3 sequence: CASSLGGVQPQHF. CDR3 bases: TGTGCCAGCAGCTTAGGAGGGGTTCAGCCCCAGCATTTT.

In regard to this clonotype: Compared with germline, one end of the junction differs, possibly owing to a read error. V is TRBV5-1 and J is TRBJ2-7; 8 nucleotides line up with TRBD1. Per the germline V gene, CDR1 is SGHRS and CDR2 is YFSETQ. The CDR3 extends over 14 amino acids. CDR3 in DNA: TGCCCCAGCAGCTACGACACAGGGGGCTACGAGCAGTACTTC. Protein sequence: CPSSYDTGGYEQYF.

This chain uses TRBV20-1 with TRBJ2-7, with D perhaps TRBD1 (5 bases). The germline V and J ends were trimmed by 5 bases and 3 bases, with 14 bases remaining between them. The germline V gene encodes CDR1 DFQATT and CDR2 SNEGSKA (reference sequence). The CDR3 extends over 13 amino acids. In DNA form, the CDR3 reads TGCAGTGCTCCGACATACACAGGCTACGAGCAGTACTTC. Its translation is CSAPTYTGYEQYF.

The genes are TRBV5-1 and TRBJ2-5, with D tentatively TRBD2 (5 bases). V lost 7 bases and J 2 bases, leaving 12 bases between the germline ends. This CDR3 is 13 amino acids long. Germline V lookup: CDR1 SGHRS, CDR2 YFSETQ. CDR3 sequence (DNA): TGCGCCAGCCACCAAGAGCGGCAAGAGACCCAGTACTTC. Translated: CASHQERQETQYF.

This clonotype was seen only once. V usage is TRBV20-1 and J usage is TRBJ2-1, with D unclear. CDR3 length: 15 residues. The V gene's germline CDR1 is DFQATT and CDR2 SNEGSKA (reference sequence). Between the trimmed V and J ends, which lost 0 bases and 5 bases, there was a span of 14 bases. The CDR3, as DNA: TGCAGTGCTAGAGATCAATATGGGATAGACAATGAGCAGTTCTTC. It yields the protein CSARDQYGIDNEQFF.

The chain is built from TRBV3-1 and TRBJ2-4, with D unclear. Trimming took off 5 bases at V and 7 bases at J, with 6 bases between the two ends. Per the germline V gene, CDR1 is LGHDT and CDR2 is YNNKEL (reference sequence). This CDR3 region has 11 residues. CDR3 nucleotide sequence: TGTGCCAGCAGCGGACCGAACATTCAGTACTTC. Protein sequence: CASSGPNIQYF.

Notes on this clonotype: At one of its ends the junction is not consistent with the germline gene, which may arise from a read error. The V gene is TRBV29-1, the J gene TRBJ1-2; D is unclear. The CDR3 extends over 15 amino acids. Germline V gives CDR1 SQVTM, CDR2 ANQGSEA. The CDR3 DNA reads as TGCAGCGTCGAAGATCGCCAGCCCACTAACTATGGCTACACCTTC. This translates into CSVEDRQPTNYGYTF.

The rearrangement uses TRBV4-1 and TRBJ1-5; D is ambiguous. V was cut by 4 bases and J by 0 bases, with 13 bases left in between. Looked up from germline, CDR1 is MGHRA and CDR2 is YSYEKL. The CDR3 consists of 16 residues. CDR3 sequence (DNA): TGCGCCAGCAGCCCCACTCTATACAGTAGCAATCAGCCCCAGCATTTT. It is translated as CASSPTLYSSNQPQHF.

As to this clonotype: Possible read error: a much larger clone is one base away. V is TRBV7-2 and J is TRBJ2-6; D possibly corresponds to TRBD1 (6 bases). The CDR3 runs to 16 residues. Looked up from germline, CDR1 is SGHTA and CDR2 is FQGNSA. In DNA, the CDR3 is TGTGCCAGCAGCTTAGACGGGACAACTGGGGCCAACGTCCGGACTTTC. It yields the protein CASSLDGTTGANVRTF.